This record concerns one T cell receptor beta chain sequence. What this receptor recognizes is not known. The input lacks base qualities; no much larger clone sits a single base away. This entry belongs to a study of shared clonotypes between healthy human individuals (dated by TCRdb to the early 2020s). The study in broad terms: Three men and two women, aged 18 to 49 years, made up the cohort. To increase sequencing depth and limit assay-specific biases, TCR repertoire library preparation and sequencing were carried out by different laboratories using diverse techniques. Per donor, three plates each were used for CD4 naive and CD4 memory, two for CD8 naive, and one for CD8 memory. To estimate repertoire size and how much clonotypes are shared between individuals, the study performed deep sequencing of blood TCR repertoires from five healthy adults. Leukapheresis yielded between about 0.9 and 9 billion PBMCs per donor.

Trimming costs V 9 bases and J 4 bases, and their ends lie 18 bases apart. The germline V gene yields ENHRY for CDR1 and SYGVKD for CDR2. The CDR3 covers 14 residues, taking in both the cysteine and the phenylalanine. Of all the DNA, just the CDR3 is kept, 42 bases in frame from base 1. Using the deep immunoSEQ assay, TCR CDR3 regions were amplified from genomic DNA by multiplex PCR. For each cell subset, the extracted genomic DNA was distributed evenly across all wells of several immunoSEQ 96-well plates, and each plate served as one replicate. For sorted subsets, approximately 200 ng of genomic DNA, equivalent to around 31,000 T cell genomes, went into each replicate PCR. Purified libraries were measured with a Qubit 3.0 fluorometer, size-checked on a Bioanalyzer 2100, and measured again with the KAPA Library Quantification kit. A separate single-read 150-cycle Illumina NextSeq 550 flow cell was used to sequence each immunoSEQ 96-well plate. In the paper's pipeline: Because the immunoSEQ output held only junctional sequences and lacked quality scores, the filtering could not match the filtering applied to full-length reads. To assign V/J genes and CDR3, sequences were annotated against IMGT germline references using PyIR, a Python wrapper for IgBLAST v1.9. Reads were filtered out if the reads had weak V/J assignments (E-value above 1e-6), no CDR3, stop codons, out-of-frame junctions, or ambiguous translated residues. A V3J clonotype was defined by an identical inferred V gene, J gene, and CDR3 amino acid sequence. To compute the percentage overlap between repertoires, the number of shared unique clonotypes was divided by the size of the smaller repertoire. Repertoire richness was assessed with RTK rarefaction, the Chao1 estimator, and Recon v2.1 estimates of unobserved clonotypes. OLGA was used to compute generation probabilities for all TCRbeta clonotypes that the gDNA method yielded from a handful of donors. This immuneACCESS table, as held by TCRdb, lists in-frame sequences with V and J called but not all clones. Of the missing ones, under half trace to an unresolved V gene in checked studies; the others have no known cause. For V, J and clone size, that table is used; D and trimming come from the DNA. The sample table records more than 850,000 clones; around 82% of these occur just once. The ten top clones hold about 0.52% of the sample.

Healthy HIV-negative adults with no recently reported acute infections or vaccinations were included as donors. Only Caucasian adults living in Nashville, Tennessee, USA were represented among the donors. CD4+ T cells were enriched by magnetic negative selection, after which naive cells were positively selected on CD45RA and the negative fraction was taken as the memory subset. Blood was collected by leukapheresis, and PBMCs were isolated by Ficoll-Histopaque density gradient centrifugation and then cryopreserved in liquid nitrogen vapor phase. Analytical flow cytometry was used to check the purity and quantity of every magnetically sorted T cell population. Each sorted fraction had its genomic DNA isolated and then quantified by UV absorbance on a Nanodrop 2000c. General findings and caveats noted by the study authors: Compared with non-shared clonotypes, clonotypes shared by all four sorted-subset donors had higher generation probabilities. Incomplete sequencing was indicated by rarefaction of sorted-subset datasets, despite the large sequencing depth. Estimated clonotype richness was generally larger for naive than for memory subsets. The genetic and exposure-history diversity represented was limited by the small number of donors. When a handful of donors were compared, the shared fraction of clonotypes was roughly 5% for naive CD4, about 4% for naive CD8, 2.3% for memory CD4, and roughly 0.4% for memory CD8. Based on pairwise subsampling, the degree of clonotype sharing among donors was expected to be affected by sequencing depth. Sampling was limited to blood, and TCR repertoires in tissue likely differ from TCR repertoires in blood.

The chain is assembled from TRBV10-3 and TRBJ1-2, and the D gene may be TRBD1, 5 bases matching. This TCR derives from a man aged 18 to 30 in good health. Some clones in this sample may be carry-over from other donors' samples. Material: memory CD4+ T cells from PBMCs. The sample's cell subset or site label is to be understood as: CD45RA-negative fraction. For the CDR3, the sequence is CAIGNPGFAYGYTF. The DNA sequence is TGTGCCATAGGGAACCCAGGGTTTGCCTATGGCTACACCTTC.